Following are 9 T cell receptor beta chains from one sample sequenced in a study of technical replicates of blood from four donors. Clones were sequenced by immunoSEQ multiplex PCR, and TCRdb holds only the in-frame ones, with some missing. The table lists about 80,000 clones, approximately 93% of them singletons, with 0.35% to 0.45% in the top ten. The specimen sequenced was T cells isolated from PBMCs. These receptors all stem from a human donor in good health.

The chain carries TRBV5-1 and TRBJ2-6, with 9 bases identical to TRBD1. This CDR3 spans 17 amino acids. CDR1 SGHRS and CDR2 YFSETQ come from the germline V gene. The junction had 4 bases not matched to a gene; V was cut back by 2 bases and J by 1 base. The CDR3 loop is CASSFDRGSSGANVLTF. In DNA, the CDR3 is TGCGCCAGCAGCTTCGACAGGGGGAGTTCTGGGGCCAACGTCCTGACTTTC.

The chain links TRBV4-2 to TRBJ2-7; 7 nucleotides agree with TRBD2. The J segment lost 6 bases and the V segment lost 8 bases, leaving 7 bases of the junction unmatched. The CDR3 loop spans 12 amino acids. Germline assignment: CDR1 LGHNA and CDR2 YNFKEQ. The CDR3 loop is CASQGLEGEQYF. The CDR3 DNA sequence: TGTGCCAGCCAAGGACTAGAGGGCGAGCAGTACTTC.

V usage is TRBV9 and J usage is TRBJ2-1; D ambiguous. Germline assignment: CDR1 SGDLS and CDR2 YYNGEE. The CDR3 totals 14 residues. The V gene lost 2 bases and the J gene lost 4 bases, with 10 bases spanning the gap. DNA for the CDR3: TGTGCCAGCAGCGTGGCGGAAATTTACAATGAGCAGTTCTTC. It translates to CASSVAEIYNEQFF.

This chain connects TRBV28 to TRBJ2-7; TRBD1 matches 9 bases. The germline V gene encodes CDR1 MDHEN and CDR2 SYDVKM. This CDR3 has 14 amino acids. V gave up 5 bases and J gave up 6 bases; unmatched junction bases: 8. CDR3 region: CASSPHRGLGEQYF. In nucleotides, the CDR3 is TGTGCCAGCAGTCCACACAGGGGGCTGGGCGAGCAGTACTTC.

CDR3 sequence reads: CASSFIGARTGELFF. For the CDR3, the DNA is TGTGCCAGCAGTTTCATAGGGGCGCGGACCGGGGAGCTGTTTTTT. The chain carries TRBV27 and TRBJ2-2; possible D gene TRBD1, 5 bases. The germline CDR1 and CDR2 sequences are MNHEY and SMNVEV (reference sequence). Trimming stripped 3 bases from V and 5 bases from J, with 13 bases between. The CDR3 totals 15 residues.

The chain joins TRBV19 to TRBJ2-5; 16 nucleotides agree with TRBD2. Germline V gene data show CDR1 as LNHDA and CDR2 as SQIVND (reference sequence). The junction had 5 bases not matched to a gene; V was cut back by 1 base and J by 0 bases. This CDR3 is built from 19 residues. CDR3 sequence (DNA): TGTGCCAGTAGTATAGGGGGGGGACTAGCGGGAGGGTACCAAGAGACCCAGTACTTC. It codes for CASSIGGGLAGGYQETQYF. Looking up the rest from reference TRBV19 and TRBJ2-5 gives the full variable domain: DGGITQSPKYLFRKEGQNVTLSCEQNLNHDAMYWYRQDPGQGLRLIYYSQIVNDFQKGDIAEGYSVSREKKESFPLTVTSAQKNPTAFYLCASSIGGGLAGGYQETQYFGPGTRLLVL.

This clone has only a few counts. V and J are TRBV7-2 and TRBJ1-2; no firm D call. CDR3 length: 14 amino acids. Germline lookup yields CDR1 SGHTA and CDR2 FQGNSA. V lost 2 bases and J lost 2, with 9 bases in between. The CDR3 nucleotides are TGTGCCAGCAGCTTAAGCGGTTTGAACTATGGCTACACCTTC. This translates into CASSLSGLNYGYTF. Based on the CDR3 plus reference TRBV7-2 and TRBJ1-2, the full variable domain is GAGVSQSPSNKVTEKGKDVELRCDPISGHTALYWYRQSLGQGLEFLIYFQGNSAPDKSGLPSDRFSAERTGGSVSTLTIQRTQQEDSAVYLCASSLSGLNYGYTFGSGTRLTVV.

This chain joins TRBV11-2 and TRBJ2-7; TRBD2 aligns across 10 bases. Germline values: CDR1 SGHAT, CDR2 FQNNGV. The V gene end was trimmed by 5 bases and the J gene end by 4 bases; junction bases not matched to a gene: 8. The CDR3 has 15 amino acids. CDR3 loop: CASSQSSGSLYEQYF. CDR3 bases: TGTGCCAGCAGCCAATCTAGCGGGAGTTTGTACGAGCAGTACTTC.

This clone came up once. This sequence joins TRBV4-3 and TRBJ2-6; a weak D match, TRBD1 (6 bases). Trimming took off 8 bases at V and 0 bases at J, with 17 bases between the two ends. CDR1 and CDR2 (germline): LGHNA, YSLEER. The CDR3 is 17 residues long. CDR3 protein: CASQLDRFNSGANVLTF. The CDR3 DNA reads as TGCGCCAGCCAATTAGACAGGTTTAACTCTGGGGCCAACGTCCTGACTTTC.